What follows are 5 T cell receptor beta chains derived from one specimen sequenced in a study of T-cell reconstitution after alpha-beta-depleted transplantation in children. During its preparation, the TCRbeta library received unique molecular identifiers. Each CDR3 protein gets one entry after TCRdb re-called the PCR reads with MiXCR. The table includes about 120,000 distinct CDR3 sequences, about a tenth detected once. The source was PBMCs from the stem cell graft donor, collected from the stem cell graft. The receptors here all came from a human donor who donated a stem cell graft to a child with acute lymphoblastic leukemia.

The rearrangement uses TRBV7-2 and TRBJ2-3; the match to TRBD2 covers 8 bases. From germline, CDR1 is SGHTA and CDR2 FQGNSA. V lost 1 base and J lost 5; bases outside the gene matches: 11. There are 17 residues in the CDR3. DNA for the CDR3: TGTGCCAGCAGCTTAGGGGGAGCGGGGGACGCCCGAGATACGCAGTATTTT. Its translation: CASSLGGAGDARDTQYF. Supplemented by reference TRBV7-2 and TRBJ2-3, the full variable domain reads GAGVSQSPSNKVTEKGKDVELRCDPISGHTALYWYRQSLGQGLEFLIYFQGNSAPDKSGLPSDRFSAERTGGSVSTLTIQRTQQEDSAVYLCASSLGGAGDARDTQYFGPGTRLTVL.

This clonotype was picked up many times. The V call is TRBV20-1, the J call TRBJ2-1, with 12 bases matching TRBD2. V dropped 3 bases and J dropped 6; count of bases not matched to a gene: 12. In germline, CDR1 is DFQATT, CDR2 SNEGSKA (reference sequence). The CDR3 sequence is 17 residues long. DNA of the CDR3: TGCAGTGCTAGGAAATCGACTAGCGGGAGATCGGGCAATGAGCAGTTCTTC. It translates to CSARKSTSGRSGNEQFF.

This clonotype was counted many times. The chain uses TRBV20-1 and TRBJ2-7; TRBD2 aligns across 11 bases. Trimming at V came to 3 bases and at J to 4 bases, leaving 8 bases not matched to a gene. Germline CDR1 reads DFQATT; CDR2 reads SNEGSKA (reference sequence). CDR3 length: 15 residues. CDR3 loop: CSARSQLAGGYEQYF. The CDR3 nucleotides read TGCAGTGCTAGGTCTCAGCTAGCGGGAGGTTACGAGCAGTACTTC.

There are many counts of this clonotype. V gene TRBV6-5 combines with J gene TRBJ2-1; D is ambiguous. The CDR3 runs 16 residues. Germline CDR1 is MNHEY and CDR2 is SVGAGI. The germline V and J ends were trimmed by 0 bases and 7 bases, with 16 bases remaining between them. The CDR3 DNA follows: TGTGCCAGCAGTTACTCTAGTGCTACCTGGACGAATGAGCAGTTCTTC. This encodes CASSYSSATWTNEQFF.

Many counts were recorded for this clonotype. The chain employs TRBV4-3 and TRBJ2-1; TRBD2 might be the D (6 bases). V lost 0 bases and J lost 4, with 10 bases in between. Per germline, CDR1 LGHNA and CDR2 YSLEER. CDR3 size: 15 residues. CDR3 nucleotide sequence: TGCGCCAGCAGCCAAGATAGTAGCGGATACAATGAGCAGTTCTTC. Encoded protein: CASSQDSSGYNEQFF.